This T cell receptor (beta chain) derives from a study of CD8+ T cells in alopecia areata. Study-level background: For the treated group, dosing was oral tofacitinib at 5 to 10 mg twice daily. The study gave tofacitinib for 6 to 18 months, then 6 months off drug.

Extracted from the samples, RNA was reverse transcribed into cDNA to serve as the sequencing template. Clones were read by immunoSEQ multiplex PCR, and TCRdb kept only the in-frame ones, dropping some. The sample lists approximately 280,000 clones; roughly 60% were seen once. Study outcomes and limitations: With just one nonresponder, it is still uncertain whether baseline CD8+ expansion relates to response.

With respect to this clone: No antigen is known for it.

Treatment noted: oral pan-JAK inhibitor, 5-10 mg twice daily. The CDR3 totals 13 residues. Germline lookup yields CDR1 SEHNR and CDR2 FQNEAQ (reference sequence). Trimming removed 8 bases at V and 8 bases at J, with 18 bases between. This chain uses TRBV7-9 with TRBJ1-2; D is unresolved. This specimen was CD4+ T cells sorted from blood, taken at week 24, from a patient treated with tofacitinib. The sequence was collected from a human donor with alopecia areata. The CDR3 reads CASLGPRPGGYTF. CDR3 DNA: TGTGCCAGCCTAGGACCCCGACCCGGCGGCTACACCTTC. Looking up the rest from reference TRBV7-9 and TRBJ1-2 gives the full variable domain: DTGVSQNPRHKITKRGQNVTFRCDPISEHNRLYWYRQTLGQGPEFLTYFQNEAQLEKSRLLSDRFSAERPKGSFSTLEIQRTEQGDSAMYLCASLGPRPGGYTFGSGTRLTVV.